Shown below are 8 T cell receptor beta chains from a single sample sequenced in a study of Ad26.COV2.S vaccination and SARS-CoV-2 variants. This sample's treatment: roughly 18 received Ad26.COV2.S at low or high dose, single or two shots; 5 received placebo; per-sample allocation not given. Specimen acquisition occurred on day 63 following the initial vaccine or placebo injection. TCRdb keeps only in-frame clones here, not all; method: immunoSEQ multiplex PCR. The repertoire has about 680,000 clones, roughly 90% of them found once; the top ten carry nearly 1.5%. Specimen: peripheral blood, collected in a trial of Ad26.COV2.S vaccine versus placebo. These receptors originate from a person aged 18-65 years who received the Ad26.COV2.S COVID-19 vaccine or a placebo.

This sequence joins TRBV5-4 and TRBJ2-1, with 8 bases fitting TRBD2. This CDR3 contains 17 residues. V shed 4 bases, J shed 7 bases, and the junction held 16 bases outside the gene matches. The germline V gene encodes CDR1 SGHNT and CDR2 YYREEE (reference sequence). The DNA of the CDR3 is TGTGCCAGCAGCCTCTTGGGCAGGGACCCTAGCGGGAATGAGCAGTTCTTC. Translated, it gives CASSLLGRDPSGNEQFF.

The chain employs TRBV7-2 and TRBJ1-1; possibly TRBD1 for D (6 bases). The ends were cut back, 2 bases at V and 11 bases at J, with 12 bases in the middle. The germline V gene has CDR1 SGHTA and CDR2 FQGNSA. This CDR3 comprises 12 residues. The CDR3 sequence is CASSLNSGAAFF. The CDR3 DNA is TGTGCCAGCAGCTTAAATTCGGGGGCCGCTTTCTTT.

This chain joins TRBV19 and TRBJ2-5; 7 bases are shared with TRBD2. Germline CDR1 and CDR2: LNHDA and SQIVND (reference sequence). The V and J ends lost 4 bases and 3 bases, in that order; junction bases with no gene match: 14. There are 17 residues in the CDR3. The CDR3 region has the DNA TGTGCCAGTAGTAATGGGAGGGGACTCCCGTCGGAAGAGACCCAGTACTTC. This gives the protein CASSNGRGLPSEETQYF.

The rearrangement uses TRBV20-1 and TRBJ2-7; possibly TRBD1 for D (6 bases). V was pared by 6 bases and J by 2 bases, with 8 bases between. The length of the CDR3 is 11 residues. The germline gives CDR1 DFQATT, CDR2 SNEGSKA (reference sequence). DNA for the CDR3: TGCAGTGCCGACAGGCCCTACGAGCAGTACTTC. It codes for CSADRPYEQYF.

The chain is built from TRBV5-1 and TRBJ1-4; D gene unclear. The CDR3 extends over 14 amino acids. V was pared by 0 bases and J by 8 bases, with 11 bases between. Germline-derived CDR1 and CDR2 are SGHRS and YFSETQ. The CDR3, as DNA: TGCGCCAGCAGCTTGGCGCCGGACTCCGAAAAACTGTTTTTT. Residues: CASSLAPDSEKLFF.

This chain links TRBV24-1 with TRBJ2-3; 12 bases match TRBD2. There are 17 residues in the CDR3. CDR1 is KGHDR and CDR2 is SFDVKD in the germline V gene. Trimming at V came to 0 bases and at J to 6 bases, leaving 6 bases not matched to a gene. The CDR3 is CATSDLTTSGRGDTQYF. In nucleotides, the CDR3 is TGTGCCACCAGTGATTTGACGACTAGCGGGAGAGGGGATACGCAGTATTTT.

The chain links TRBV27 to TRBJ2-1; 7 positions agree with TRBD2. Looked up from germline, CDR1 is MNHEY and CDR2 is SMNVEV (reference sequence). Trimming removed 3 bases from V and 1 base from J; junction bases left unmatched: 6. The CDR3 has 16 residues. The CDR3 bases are TGTGCCAGCAGTTTGGATTGGGGGGGTTCCTACAATGAGCAGTTCTTC. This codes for CASSLDWGGSYNEQFF.

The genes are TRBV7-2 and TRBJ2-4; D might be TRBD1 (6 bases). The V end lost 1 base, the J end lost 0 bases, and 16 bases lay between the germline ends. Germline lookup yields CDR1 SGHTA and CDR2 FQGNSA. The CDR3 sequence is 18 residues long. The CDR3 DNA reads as TGTGCCAGCAGCTTAGAGGCAGGGGCTTTCTCAGCCAAAAACATTCAGTACTTC. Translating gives CASSLEAGAFSAKNIQYF.